This T cell receptor (beta chain) was recovered during a study of molecular identifiers for immune sequencing clone quantification. Study information: With replicates, the RNA of approximately 22,000 or 94,000 naive CD8 cells was split five ways and four were sequenced.

V gave up 1 base and J gave up 5 bases, with 14 bases separating them. The CDR3 runs to 16 residues. Germline CDR1 is LGHNA and CDR2 is YSLEER. Naive CD8 T cells, phenotype CD8+CD4-CCR7+CD45RA+, were sorted. This clonotype turned up a few times. Each CDR3 protein is one row after TCRdb ran MiXCR on the PCR reads. The sample holds a few hundred thousand distinct CDR3 sequences, roughly a quarter seen once. Sequencing was done on a sample of naive CD8+ T cells from blood, with Jurkat cell RNA spiked in. Documented subset: FACS-sorted CD8+CD4-CCR7+CD45RA+ naive T cells. This sequence was found in a human donor in good health. Some libraries in this study had Jurkat cell RNA spiked in. The chain recombines TRBV4-3 with TRBJ1-4, with a tentative D call TRBD1 (5 bases). The CDR3 sequence: CASSQAGGPNNEKLFF. In nucleotides, the CDR3 is TGCGCCAGCAGCCAAGCCGGGGGACCGAACAATGAAAAACTGTTTTTT.